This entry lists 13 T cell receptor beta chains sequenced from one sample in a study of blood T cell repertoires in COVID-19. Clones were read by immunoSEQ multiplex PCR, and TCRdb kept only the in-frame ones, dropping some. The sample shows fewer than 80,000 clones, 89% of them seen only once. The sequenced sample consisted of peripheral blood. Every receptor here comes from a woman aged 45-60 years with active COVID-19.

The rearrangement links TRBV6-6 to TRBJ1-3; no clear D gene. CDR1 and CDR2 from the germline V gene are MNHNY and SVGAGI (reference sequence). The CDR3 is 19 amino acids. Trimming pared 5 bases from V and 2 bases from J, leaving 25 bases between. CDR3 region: CASSHPRLAGVRAGNTIYF. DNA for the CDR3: TGTGCCAGCAGTCACCCGCGACTAGCGGGAGTTCGTGCTGGAAACACCATATATTTT.

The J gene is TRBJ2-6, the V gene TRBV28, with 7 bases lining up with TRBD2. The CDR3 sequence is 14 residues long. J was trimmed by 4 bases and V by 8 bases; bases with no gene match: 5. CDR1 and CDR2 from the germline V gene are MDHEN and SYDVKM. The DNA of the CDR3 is TGTGCCAGCCTCGGGAGGCCAGGGGCCAACGTCCTGACTTTC. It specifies CASLGRPGANVLTF.

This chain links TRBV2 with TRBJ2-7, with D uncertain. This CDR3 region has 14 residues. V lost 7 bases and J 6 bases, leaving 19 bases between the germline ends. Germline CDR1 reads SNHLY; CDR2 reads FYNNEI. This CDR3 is CASTQVGSPGEQYF. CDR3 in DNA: TGTGCCAGCACTCAAGTTGGCAGCCCGGGCGAGCAGTACTTC.

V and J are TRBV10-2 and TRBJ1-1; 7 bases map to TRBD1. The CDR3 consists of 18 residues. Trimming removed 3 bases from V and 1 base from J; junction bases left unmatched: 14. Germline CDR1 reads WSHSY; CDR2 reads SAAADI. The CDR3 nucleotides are TGCGCCAGCAGTGACTCTCCGGTTGGGACAGCGAGGAACACTGAAGCTTTCTTT. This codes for CASSDSPVGTARNTEAFF.

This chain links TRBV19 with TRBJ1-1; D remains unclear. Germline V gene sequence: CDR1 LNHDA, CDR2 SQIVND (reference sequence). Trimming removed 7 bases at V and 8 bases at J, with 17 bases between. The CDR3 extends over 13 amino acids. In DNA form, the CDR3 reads TGTGCCAGTAATCGAGGCACCTACGGAGAAGCTTTCTTT. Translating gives CASNRGTYGEAFF.

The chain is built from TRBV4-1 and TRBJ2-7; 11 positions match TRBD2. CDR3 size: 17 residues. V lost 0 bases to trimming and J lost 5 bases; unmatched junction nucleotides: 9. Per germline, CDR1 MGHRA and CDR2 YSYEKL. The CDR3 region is CASSQELTSGSRHEQYF. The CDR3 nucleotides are TGCGCCAGCAGCCAAGAGCTAACTAGCGGGAGTCGGCACGAGCAGTACTTC.

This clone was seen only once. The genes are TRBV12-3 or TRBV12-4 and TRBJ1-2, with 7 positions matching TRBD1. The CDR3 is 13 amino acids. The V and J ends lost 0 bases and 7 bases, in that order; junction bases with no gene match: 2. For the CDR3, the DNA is TGTGCCAGCAGTTTAGCCCACAGGGGTGGCTACACCTTC. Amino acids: CASSLAHRGGYTF.

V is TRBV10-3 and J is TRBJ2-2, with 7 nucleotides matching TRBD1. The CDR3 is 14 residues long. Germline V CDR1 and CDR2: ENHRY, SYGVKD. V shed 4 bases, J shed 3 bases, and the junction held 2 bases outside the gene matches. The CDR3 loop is CAISGDSYTGELFF. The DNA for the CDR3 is TGTGCCATCAGTGGGGACAGTTACACCGGGGAGCTGTTTTTT.

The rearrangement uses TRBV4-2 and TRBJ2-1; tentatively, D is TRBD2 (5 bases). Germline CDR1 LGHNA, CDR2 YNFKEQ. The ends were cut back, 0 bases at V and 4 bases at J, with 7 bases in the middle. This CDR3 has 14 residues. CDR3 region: CASSQDREYNEQFF. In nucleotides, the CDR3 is TGTGCCAGCAGCCAAGATAGGGAGTACAATGAGCAGTTCTTC.

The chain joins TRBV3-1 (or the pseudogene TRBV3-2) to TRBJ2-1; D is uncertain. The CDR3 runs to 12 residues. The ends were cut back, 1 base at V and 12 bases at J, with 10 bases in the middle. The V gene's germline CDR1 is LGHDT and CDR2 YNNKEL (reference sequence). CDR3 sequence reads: CASSQVSSWQFF. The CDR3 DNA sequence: TGTGCCAGCAGCCAAGTCTCTAGTTGGCAGTTCTTC.

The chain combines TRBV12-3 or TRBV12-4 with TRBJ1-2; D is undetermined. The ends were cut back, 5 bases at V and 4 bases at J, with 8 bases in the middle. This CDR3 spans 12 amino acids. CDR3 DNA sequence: TGTGCCAGCAGTACACCCTCCTATGGCTACACCTTC. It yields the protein CASSTPSYGYTF.

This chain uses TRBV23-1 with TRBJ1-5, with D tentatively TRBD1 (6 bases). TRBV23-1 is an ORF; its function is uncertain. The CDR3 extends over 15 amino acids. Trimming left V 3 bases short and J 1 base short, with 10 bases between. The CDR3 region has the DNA TGCGCCAGCAGTCACTGGGGGCCGAGCAATCAGCCCCAGCATTTT. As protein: CASSHWGPSNQPQHF.

CDR3 coding DNA: TGTGCCAGCACAAGGGGCAGTTACAATGAGCAGTTCTTC. Encoded protein: CASTRGSYNEQFF. This rearrangement joins TRBV28 to TRBJ2-1; D is possibly TRBD1 (5 bases). The ends were cut back, 7 bases at V and 4 bases at J, with 11 bases in the middle. The CDR3 contains 13 residues. CDR1 MDHEN and CDR2 SYDVKM come from the germline V gene.